The sequence of this TCR beta chain was determined in a study of response to subunit inactivated influenza vaccine. Study results and limitations: Only a handful of new T cells, the authors suggested, are recruited with each seasonal influenza vaccination.

Comments on this clonotype: Its antigen remains unknown.

One entry per CDR3 protein results from TCRdb running MiXCR on the RT-PCR reads. The repertoire holds 500,000 to 550,000 distinct CDR3 sequences, with about 7.2% as singletons. The V gene lost 7 bases and the J gene lost 3 bases, with 19 bases spanning the gap. Germline V gene data show CDR1 as DFQATT and CDR2 as SNEGSKA (reference sequence). The CDR3 contains 15 residues. The rearrangement uses TRBV20-1 and TRBJ1-5, with a weak D call TRBD1 (5 bases). The source material was PBMCs from blood, sampled roughly 24 months after vaccination. The source of this sequence is a man aged 50 to 69 who received an inactivated influenza vaccine. CDR3 sequence reads: CSGLQIGGYNQPQHF. In DNA form, the CDR3 reads TGCAGTGGGCTACAGATCGGGGGTTACAATCAGCCCCAGCATTTT.